These 10 T cell receptor beta chains share one sample of origin, sequenced in a study of blood T cell repertoires in COVID-19. Clones were sequenced by immunoSEQ multiplex PCR, and TCRdb holds only the in-frame ones, with some missing. The sample includes roughly 460,000 clones, around nine tenths of them seen just once. Sequencing was carried out using peripheral blood. The receptors shown here come from a man between 18 and 35 years old with COVID-19, enrolled during active disease.

The chain joins TRBV6-5 to TRBJ1-5; 8 bases map to TRBD1. The CDR3 runs to 14 residues. Germline CDR1 and CDR2: MNHEY and SVGAGI. Trimming removed 10 bases from V and 2 bases from J; junction bases left unmatched: 7. In DNA, the CDR3 is TGTGCCACCGTGGACAGGGTTGGCAATCAGCCCCAGCATTTT. Amino acid sequence: CATVDRVGNQPQHF.

This clone was seen once. CDR3 sequence: CASSPDRSRSYEQYF. The CDR3 DNA reads TGTGCCAGCTCACCGGACAGGAGCCGCTCCTACGAGCAGTACTTC. The chain is built from TRBV18 and TRBJ2-7; 7 bases are a match to TRBD1. The V gene end was trimmed by 3 bases and the J gene end by 0 bases; junction bases not matched to a gene: 5. Germline CDR1 and CDR2: KGHSH and LQKENI. CDR3 length: 15 amino acids.

J is TRBJ2-7 and V is TRBV4-1, with 8 bases lining up with TRBD1. V shed 2 bases and J 4 bases; nucleotides not matched to a gene: 10. Germline-derived CDR1 and CDR2 are MGHRA and YSYEKL. The length of the CDR3 is 16 residues. As DNA, the CDR3 is TGCGCCAGCAGCCAATCCGGACAGGGAATAACGTACGAGCAGTACTTC. Its protein is CASSQSGQGITYEQYF.

V is TRBV7-9 and J is TRBJ2-5; maybe TRBD2 (5 bases). Trimming took 2 bases from V and 2 from J, leaving 18 bases between them. This CDR3 has 17 residues. Per the germline V gene, CDR1 is SEHNR and CDR2 is FQNEAQ (reference sequence). The CDR3 protein is CASSLPRLGGGQETQYF. CDR3 sequence (DNA): TGTGCCAGCAGCTTACCAAGATTGGGCGGCGGGCAAGAGACCCAGTACTTC.

The CDR3 region is CASSARTGNNSPLHF. The CDR3 bases are TGTGCCAGCAGCGCCCGGACGGGAAATAATTCACCCCTCCACTTT. The V call is TRBV9, the J call TRBJ1-6; D gene ambiguous. Looked up from germline, CDR1 is SGDLS and CDR2 is YYNGEE. Trimming stripped 3 bases from V and 5 bases from J, with 12 bases between. The CDR3 runs 15 residues.

The rearrangement uses TRBV30 and TRBJ1-5; 10 bases are a match to TRBD1. J was trimmed by 6 bases and V by 4 bases; bases with no gene match: 6. Germline V gene lookup returns CDR1 GTSNPN and CDR2 SVGIG (reference sequence). CDR3 length equals 14 residues. CDR3 DNA sequence: TGTGCCTGGAATCGGGGACAGGGGTTTCAGCCCCAGCATTTT. Its translation: CAWNRGQGFQPQHF.

This clone was picked up one time. The chain uses TRBV18 and TRBJ1-4; no definite D call. The CDR3 loop spans 13 amino acids. Germline V CDR1 and CDR2: KGHSH, LQKENI. V lost 3 bases and J lost 8, with 10 bases in between. For the CDR3, the DNA is TGTGCCAGCTCACCCGCCCTAACCGAAAAACTGTTTTTT. Protein product: CASSPALTEKLFF.

The genes are TRBV10-3 and TRBJ1-1; D remains unclear. The CDR3 is 13 amino acids. Trimming shortened V by 6 bases and J by 0 bases, and 8 bases separated the two germline ends. Germline lookup yields CDR1 ENHRY and CDR2 SYGVKD. The CDR3 DNA sequence: TGTGCCATCAGGGCGGTCATGAACACTGAAGCTTTCTTT. As protein: CAIRAVMNTEAFF.

The genes are TRBV29-1 and TRBJ2-7, with D possibly being TRBD2 (5 bases). Trimming shortened V by 4 bases and J by 2 bases, and 9 bases separated the two germline ends. The CDR3 runs 12 residues. The germline CDR1 and CDR2 sequences are SQVTM and ANQGSEA. The CDR3 here is CSVGVGAYEQYF. Written as DNA, the CDR3 is TGCAGCGTTGGGGTGGGAGCCTACGAGCAGTACTTC.

The rearrangement joins TRBV7-9 to TRBJ2-1; tentative D call: TRBD2 (6 bases). The V gene's germline CDR1 is SEHNR and CDR2 FQNEAQ (reference sequence). The CDR3 totals 12 residues. With 5 bases removed from V and 9 bases from J, the gap between germline ends came to 11 bases. This chain's CDR3 is CASSNGGGEQFF. Written as DNA, the CDR3 is TGTGCCAGCAGCAATGGGGGAGGTGAGCAGTTCTTC.